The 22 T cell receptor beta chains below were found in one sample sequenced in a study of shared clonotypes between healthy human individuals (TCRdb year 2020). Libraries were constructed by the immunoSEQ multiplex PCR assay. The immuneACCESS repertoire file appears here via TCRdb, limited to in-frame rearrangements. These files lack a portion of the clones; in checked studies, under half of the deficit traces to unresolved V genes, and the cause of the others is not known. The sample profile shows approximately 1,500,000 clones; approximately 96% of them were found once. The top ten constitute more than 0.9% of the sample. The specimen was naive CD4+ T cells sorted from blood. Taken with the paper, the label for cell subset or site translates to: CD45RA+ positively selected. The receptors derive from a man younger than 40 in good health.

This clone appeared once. Written as DNA, the CDR3 is TGTGCCAGCAGCGTAGGTGTTGTGGGACCCTCAAATGGCTACACCTTC. It yields the protein CASSVGVVGPSNGYTF. The genes are TRBV9 and TRBJ1-2; D might be TRBD1 (5 bases). The CDR3 has 16 amino acids. V gave up 0 bases and J gave up 6 bases, with 18 bases separating them. The germline gives CDR1 SGDLS, CDR2 YYNGEE.

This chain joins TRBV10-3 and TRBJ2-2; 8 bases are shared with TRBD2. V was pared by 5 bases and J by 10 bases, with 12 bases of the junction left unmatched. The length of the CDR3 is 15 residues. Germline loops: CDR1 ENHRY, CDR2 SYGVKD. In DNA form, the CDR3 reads TGTGCCATCAGTCCCCGAGGTAGCGGGACGGAGGAGCTGTTTTTT. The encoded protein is CAISPRGSGTEELFF.

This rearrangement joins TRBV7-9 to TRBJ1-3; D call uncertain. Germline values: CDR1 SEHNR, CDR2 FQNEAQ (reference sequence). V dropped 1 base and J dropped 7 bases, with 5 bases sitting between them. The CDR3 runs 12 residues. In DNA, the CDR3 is TGTGCCAGCAGCTTAGTGACCAACACCATATATTTT. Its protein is CASSLVTNTIYF.

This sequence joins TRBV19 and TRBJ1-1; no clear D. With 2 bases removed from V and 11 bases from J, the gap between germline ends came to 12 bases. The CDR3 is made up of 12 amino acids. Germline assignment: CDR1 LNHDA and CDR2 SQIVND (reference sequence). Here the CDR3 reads CASSITETRAFF. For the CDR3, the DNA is TGTGCCAGTAGTATAACCGAAACAAGGGCTTTCTTT.

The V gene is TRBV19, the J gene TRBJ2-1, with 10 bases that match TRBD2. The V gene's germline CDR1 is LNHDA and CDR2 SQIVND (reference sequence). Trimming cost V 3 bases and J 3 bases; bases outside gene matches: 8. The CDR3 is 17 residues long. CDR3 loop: CASSMFGLAAFYNEQFF. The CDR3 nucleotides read TGTGCCAGTAGTATGTTTGGACTAGCGGCGTTCTACAATGAGCAGTTCTTC.

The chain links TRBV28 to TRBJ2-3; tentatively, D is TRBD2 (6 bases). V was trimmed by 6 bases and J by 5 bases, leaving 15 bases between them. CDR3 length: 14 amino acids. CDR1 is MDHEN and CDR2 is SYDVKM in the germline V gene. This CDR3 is CASREGPSGDTQYF. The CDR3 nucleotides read TGTGCCAGCAGGGAGGGTCCAAGCGGAGATACGCAGTATTTT.

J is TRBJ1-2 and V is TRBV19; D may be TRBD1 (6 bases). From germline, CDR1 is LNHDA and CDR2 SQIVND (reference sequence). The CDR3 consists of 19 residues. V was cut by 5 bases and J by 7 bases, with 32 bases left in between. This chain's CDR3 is CASSALSGTRKRGASGYTF. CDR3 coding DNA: TGTGCCAGTAGTGCTTTATCCGGGACAAGGAAGAGGGGTGCGTCTGGCTACACCTTC.

The CDR3 reads CASSPIASSYEQYF. Here the CDR3 DNA reads TGTGCCAGCAGCCCGATAGCGAGCTCCTACGAGCAGTACTTC. This chain uses TRBV5-6 with TRBJ2-7, with D possibly matching TRBD2 (5 bases). CDR3 length equals 14 residues. Deletions cut 4 bases from V and 0 bases from J, with 11 bases between. The V gene's germline CDR1 is SGHDT and CDR2 YYEEEE.

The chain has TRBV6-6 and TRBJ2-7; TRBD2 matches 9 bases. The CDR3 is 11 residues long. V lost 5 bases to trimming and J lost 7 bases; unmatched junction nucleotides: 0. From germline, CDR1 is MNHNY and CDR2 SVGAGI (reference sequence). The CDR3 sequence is CASSLAGEQYF. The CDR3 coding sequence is TGTGCCAGCAGTCTAGCGGGAGAGCAGTACTTC.

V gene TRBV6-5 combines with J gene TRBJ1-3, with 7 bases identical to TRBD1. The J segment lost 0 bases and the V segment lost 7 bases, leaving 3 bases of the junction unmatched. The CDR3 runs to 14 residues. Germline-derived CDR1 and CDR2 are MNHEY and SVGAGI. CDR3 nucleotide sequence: TGTGCCAGCATCCGGGACAGCTCTGGAAACACCATATATTTT. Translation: CASIRDSSGNTIYF.

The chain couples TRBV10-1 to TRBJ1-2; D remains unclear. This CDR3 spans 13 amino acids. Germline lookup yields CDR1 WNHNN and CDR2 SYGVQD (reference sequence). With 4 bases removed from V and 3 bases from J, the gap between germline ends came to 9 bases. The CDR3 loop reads CASSANVDYGYTF. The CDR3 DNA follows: TGCGCCAGCAGTGCCAACGTGGACTATGGCTACACCTTC.

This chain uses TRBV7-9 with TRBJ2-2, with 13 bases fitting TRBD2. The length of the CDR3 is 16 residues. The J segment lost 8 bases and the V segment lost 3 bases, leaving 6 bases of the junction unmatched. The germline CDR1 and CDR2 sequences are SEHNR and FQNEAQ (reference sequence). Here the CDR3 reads CASSFGLAGVSGELFF. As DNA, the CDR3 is TGTGCCAGCAGCTTCGGACTAGCGGGAGTATCTGGGGAGCTGTTTTTT.

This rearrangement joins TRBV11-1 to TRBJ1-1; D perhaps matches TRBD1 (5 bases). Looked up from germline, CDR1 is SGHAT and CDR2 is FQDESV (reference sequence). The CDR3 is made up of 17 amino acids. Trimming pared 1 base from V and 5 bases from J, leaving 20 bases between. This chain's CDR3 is CASSLVKSRGPRTEAFF. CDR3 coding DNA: TGTGCCAGCAGCTTAGTTAAAAGCCGGGGCCCCCGGACTGAAGCTTTCTTT. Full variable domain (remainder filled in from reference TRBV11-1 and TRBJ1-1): EAEVAQSPRYKITEKSQAVAFWCDPISGHATLYWYRQILGQGPELLVQFQDESVVDDSQLPKDRFSAERLKGVDSTLKIQPAELGDSAMYLCASSLVKSRGPRTEAFFGQGTRLTVV.

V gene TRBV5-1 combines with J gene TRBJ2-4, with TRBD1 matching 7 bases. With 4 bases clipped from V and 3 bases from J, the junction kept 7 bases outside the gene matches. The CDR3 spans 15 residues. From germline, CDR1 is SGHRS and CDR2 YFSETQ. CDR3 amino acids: CASSMDRSFKNIQYF. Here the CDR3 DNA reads TGCGCCAGCAGCATGGACAGGAGTTTCAAAAACATTCAGTACTTC.

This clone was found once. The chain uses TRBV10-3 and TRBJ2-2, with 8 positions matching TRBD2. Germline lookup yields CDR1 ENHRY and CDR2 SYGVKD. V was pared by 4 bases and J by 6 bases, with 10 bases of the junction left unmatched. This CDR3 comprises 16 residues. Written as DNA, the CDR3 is TGTGCCATCAGTGGGGGGCACGGGACTAGGCCCGGGGAGCTGTTTTTT. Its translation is CAISGGHGTRPGELFF.

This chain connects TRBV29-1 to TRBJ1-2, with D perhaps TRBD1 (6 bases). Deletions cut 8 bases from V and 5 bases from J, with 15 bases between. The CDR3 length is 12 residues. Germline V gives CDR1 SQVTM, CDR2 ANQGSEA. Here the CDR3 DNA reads TGCAGCACCAGACAGGACGGGTATGGCTACACCTTC. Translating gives CSTRQDGYGYTF.

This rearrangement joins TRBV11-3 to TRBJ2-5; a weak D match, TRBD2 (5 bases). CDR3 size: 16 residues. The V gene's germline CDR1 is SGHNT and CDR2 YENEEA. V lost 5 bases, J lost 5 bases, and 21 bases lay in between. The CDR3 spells CASSLRLLGVGETQYF. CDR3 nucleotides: TGTGCCAGCAGCCTTAGACTACTCGGGGTCGGGGAGACCCAGTACTTC.

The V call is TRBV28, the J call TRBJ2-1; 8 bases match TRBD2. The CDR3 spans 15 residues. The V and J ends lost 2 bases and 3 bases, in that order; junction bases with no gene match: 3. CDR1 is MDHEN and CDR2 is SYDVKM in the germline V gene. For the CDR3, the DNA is TGTGCCAGCAGTTTAATCCTAGCGGGCTACAATGAGCAGTTCTTC. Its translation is CASSLILAGYNEQFF.

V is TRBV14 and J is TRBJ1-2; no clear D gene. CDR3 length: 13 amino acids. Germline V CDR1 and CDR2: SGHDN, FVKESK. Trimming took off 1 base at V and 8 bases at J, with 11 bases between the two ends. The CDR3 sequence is CASSQAPKGGYTF. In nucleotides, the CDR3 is TGTGCCAGCAGCCAAGCCCCCAAAGGGGGCTACACCTTC.

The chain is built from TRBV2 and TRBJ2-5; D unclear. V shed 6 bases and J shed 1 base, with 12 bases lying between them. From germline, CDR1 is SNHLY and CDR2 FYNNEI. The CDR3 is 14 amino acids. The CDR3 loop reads CASSPGRSQETQYF. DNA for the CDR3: TGTGCCAGCAGCCCCGGCAGGAGCCAAGAGACCCAGTACTTC.

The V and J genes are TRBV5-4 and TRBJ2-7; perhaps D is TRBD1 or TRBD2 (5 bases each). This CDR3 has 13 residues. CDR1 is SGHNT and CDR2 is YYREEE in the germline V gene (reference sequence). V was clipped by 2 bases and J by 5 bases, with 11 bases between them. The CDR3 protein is CASSFRGLDEQYF. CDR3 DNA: TGTGCCAGCAGCTTCCGGGGCCTAGACGAGCAGTACTTC.

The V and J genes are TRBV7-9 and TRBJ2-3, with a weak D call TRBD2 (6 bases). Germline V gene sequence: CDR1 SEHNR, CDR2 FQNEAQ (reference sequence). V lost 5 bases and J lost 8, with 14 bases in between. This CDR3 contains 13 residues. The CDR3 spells CASSLTSQSTQYF. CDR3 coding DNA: TGTGCCAGCAGCCTTACTAGCCAGTCTACGCAGTATTTT.